These 2 T cell receptor beta chains share one sample of origin, sequenced in a study of blood T cell repertoires in COVID-19. The data were produced by immunoSEQ multiplex PCR, yet TCRdb's version contains in-frame clones alone and is incomplete. The profile shows 150,000 to 160,000 clones, around 79% of them singletons. Specimen: peripheral blood. These receptors all come from an older man with acute or convalescent COVID-19.

This clone appeared a single time. The rearrangement joins TRBV5-1 to TRBJ2-7; TRBD1 matches at 9 bases. Trimming removed 1 base from V and 3 bases from J; junction bases left unmatched: 5. CDR1 is SGHRS and CDR2 is YFSETQ in the germline V gene. The CDR3 is 15 amino acids. The CDR3 DNA reads as TGCGCCAGCAGCTTGTCACCGGGACAGGGCTACGAGCAGTACGTC. Translated: CASSLSPGQGYEQYV.

V usage is TRBV29-1 and J usage is TRBJ2-3; weak D call: TRBD1 (5 bases). Germline V gene data show CDR1 as SQVTM and CDR2 as ANQGSEA. This CDR3 contains 13 residues. Trimming shortened V by 1 base and J by 6 bases, and 11 bases separated the two germline ends. The CDR3 coding sequence is TGCAGCGTTGAAGCGACAGCAGGGGATACGCAGTATTTT. It is translated as CSVEATAGDTQYF.